This TCR beta chain was captured by sequencing in a study of blood T cell repertoires in COVID-19. Whole-study context: Acute and convalescent COVID-19 samples came from the United States, Italy and Spain. T cells, B-cell-depleted T cells, or PBMCs provided the cDNA or gDNA that served as material.

The method was immunoSEQ multiplex PCR; TCRdb's version includes in-frame clones alone and lacks a portion of them. Here the sample spans 70,000 to 80,000 clones, more than 75% being singletons. The V gene's germline CDR1 is SQVTM and CDR2 ANQGSEA. This CDR3 is 13 amino acids long. V lost 6 bases and J 3 bases, leaving 12 bases between the germline ends. The chain carries TRBV29-1 and TRBJ1-5; a possible D gene is TRBD1 (6 bases). The receptor was isolated from a woman of 80 years or more with acute or convalescent COVID-19. Sequencing was done on a sample of peripheral blood. The CDR3: CSVGAGVNQPQHF. CDR3 DNA: TGCAGCGTGGGGGCAGGGGTCAATCAGCCCCAGCATTTT.